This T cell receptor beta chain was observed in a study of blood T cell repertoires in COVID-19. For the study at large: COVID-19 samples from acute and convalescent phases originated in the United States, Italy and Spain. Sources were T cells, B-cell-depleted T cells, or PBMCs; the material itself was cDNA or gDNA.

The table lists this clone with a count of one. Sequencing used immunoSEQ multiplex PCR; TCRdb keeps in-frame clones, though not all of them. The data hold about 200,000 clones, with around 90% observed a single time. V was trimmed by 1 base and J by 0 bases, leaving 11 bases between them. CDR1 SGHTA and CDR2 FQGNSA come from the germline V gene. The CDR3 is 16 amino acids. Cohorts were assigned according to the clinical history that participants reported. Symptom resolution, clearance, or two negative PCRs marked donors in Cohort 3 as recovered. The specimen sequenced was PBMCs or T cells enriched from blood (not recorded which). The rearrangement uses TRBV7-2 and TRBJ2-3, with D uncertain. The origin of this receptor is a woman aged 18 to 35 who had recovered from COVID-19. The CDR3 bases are TGTGCCAGCAGCTTAGTAGGCCAGACTAGCACAGATACGCAGTATTTT. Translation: CASSLVGQTSTDTQYF.